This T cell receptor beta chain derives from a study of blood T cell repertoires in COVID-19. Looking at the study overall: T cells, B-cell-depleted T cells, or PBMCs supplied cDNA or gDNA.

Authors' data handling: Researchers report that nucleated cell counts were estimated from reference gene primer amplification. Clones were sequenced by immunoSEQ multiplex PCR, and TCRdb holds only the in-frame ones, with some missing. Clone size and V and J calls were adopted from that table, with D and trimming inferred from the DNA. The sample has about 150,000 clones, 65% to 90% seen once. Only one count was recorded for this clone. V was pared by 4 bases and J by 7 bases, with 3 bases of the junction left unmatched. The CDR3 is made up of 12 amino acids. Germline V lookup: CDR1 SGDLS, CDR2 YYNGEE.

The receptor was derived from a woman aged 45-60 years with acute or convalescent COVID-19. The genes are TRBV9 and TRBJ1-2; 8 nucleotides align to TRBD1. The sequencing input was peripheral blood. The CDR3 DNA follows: TGTGCCAGCAGCTCCCAGGGGGCTGGCTACACCTTC. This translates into CASSSQGAGYTF. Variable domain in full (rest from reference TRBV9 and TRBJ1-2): DSGVTQTPKHLITATGQRVTLRCSPRSGDLSVYWYQQSLDQGLQFLIQYYNGEERAKGNILERFSAQQFPDLHSELNLSSLELGDSALYFCASSSQGAGYTFGSGTRLTVV.